Listed below are T cell receptor beta chains from one sample, sequenced in a study of blood T cells in healthy people across ages. TCRdb re-called the 5' RACE reads with MiXCR, one entry per CDR3 protein. The sample includes 1.5 million or so distinct CDR3 sequences, approximately 38% of them seen just once. The sample comprised blood. The receptors were sampled from a woman under 30 in good health. CDR3s leave out the opening cysteine and the closing phenylalanine or tryptophan.

TRBV5-1 ASSRDTGVEQY
TRBV12-3/TRBV12-4 ASSPSAREAF
TRBV12-3/TRBV12-4 ASSSPGQASGRPYEQY
TRBV20-1 SARDPRQQGSAF
TRBV4-1 ASSQGGTSYNEQF
TRBV4-1 ASSQGTLGASSYEQY
TRBV3-1 ASSIISGAKETQY
TRBV5-1 ASSLEDRGTDTQY
TRBV7-9 ASSLGTGINYGYT
TRBV6-6 ASSTGRAKTDTQY
TRBV12-3/TRBV12-4 ASSTPRSSSYEQY
TRBV27 ASSRGQDYGYT
TRBV4-2 ASSPTAGESYEQY
TRBV4-2 VSSQGGTSGNHEQY
TRBV3-1 ASSVGTSDEQF
TRBV6-2/TRBV6-3 ASSPRRRATYNEQF
TRBV9 ASSGDGLAKNIQY
TRBV7-6 ASSLSEIQAPYEQY
TRBV15 ATSRGGSGGDGYT
TRBV20-1 SASNDGSYEQY
TRBV18 ASSPDRNSPPH
TRBV29-1 SAGGLAGGQGRNEQY
TRBV6-5 ASRSEGIGEQY
TRBV27 ASSFESLAPYNEQF
TRBV6-5 ASRPGLASDEQF
TRBV7-3 ASSYFDNEQF
TRBV20-1 SAAGLAGGSADTQY
TRBV28 ASSLNRGTGVSETQY
TRBV10-3 AINAGPNYEQY
TRBV2 ASRPRLLETSTDTQY
TRBV3-1 ASSQEYGGQGYEQY
TRBV9 ASGDLGASGYT
TRBV4-1 ASSQPGQLFQETQF
TRBV28 ASSLTGAGGPTDTQY
TRBV7-9 ASSLPLAGGETQY
TRBV6-6 ASSTDRTLGGEQF
TRBV29-1 SVEEAGGVDYGYT
TRBV7-9 ATAKLYYNEQY
TRBV3-1 ASSPTGLEETQY
TRBV5-1 ASSSRTSGANGGAQY
TRBV5-1 ASSLLGIAQETQY
TRBV20-1 SALGGLAGAPNTGELF
TRBV28 ASSGGQLDTQY
TRBV30 AWGRTGYGYT
TRBV6-5 ASSYAGQSETQY
TRBV6-2/TRBV6-3 ASSNTGLIGYT
TRBV4-1 ASSQDLRAGDQKSYNEQF
TRBV5-1 ASSQAGSGGYGYT